These 11 T cell receptor beta chains share one sample of origin, sequenced in a study of blood T cell repertoires in COVID-19 (dated by TCRdb to about 2020). The library was prepared using the immunoSEQ multiplex PCR assay. TCRdb obtained this table from immuneACCESS and retained in-frame rearrangements with V and J assigned. These tables miss some clones; where compared with another copy, unresolved V genes account for less than half of the shortfall, and the remainder is unexplained. Present in this sample are roughly 350,000 clones, roughly 90% of which were seen just once. Together, the top ten hold roughly 4.1% of the sample. The source material was peripheral blood. The source of these receptors is a woman aged 45-59 years with active or convalescent COVID-19.

In nucleotides, the CDR3 is TGCGCCAGCAGCCAAGATAATAGCGGGAGGGCCTACGAGCAGTACTTC. This sequence encodes CASSQDNSGRAYEQYF. The chain uses TRBV4-1 and TRBJ2-7, with 11 bases aligning to TRBD2. CDR1 MGHRA and CDR2 YSYEKL come from the germline V gene. The CDR3 length is 16 residues. V was clipped by 0 bases and J by 2 bases; unmatched bases: 3.

The gene calls are TRBV30 and TRBJ2-2; D perhaps matches TRBD1 (5 bases). V lost 0 bases and J 6 bases, leaving 17 bases between the germline ends. CDR1 is GTSNPN and CDR2 is SVGIG in the germline V gene (reference sequence). CDR3 length: 16 residues. CDR3 bases: TGTGCCTGGAGTGTAAAGGGGTCAACGTGGGCCGGGGAGCTGTTTTTT. Encoded protein: CAWSVKGSTWAGELFF. The full variable domain, rest sourced from reference TRBV30 and TRBJ2-2, is SQTIHQWPATLVQPVGSPLSLECTVEGTSNPNLYWYRQAAGRGLQLLFYSVGIGQISSEVPQNLSASRPQDRQFILSSKKLLLSDSGFYLCAWSVKGSTWAGELFFGEGSRLTVL.

The genes are TRBV11-2 and TRBJ2-1; maybe TRBD2 (5 bases). CDR3 size: 13 residues. Looked up from germline, CDR1 is SGHAT and CDR2 is FQNNGV. Trimming stripped 5 bases from V and 8 bases from J, with 13 bases between. The CDR3: CASSLKRVDEQFF. Here the CDR3 DNA reads TGTGCCAGCAGCCTTAAGAGGGTGGATGAGCAGTTCTTC.

The gene calls are TRBV4-1 and TRBJ1-1; no reliable D call. CDR1 MGHRA and CDR2 YSYEKL come from the germline V gene. Trimming took 1 base from V and 0 from J, leaving 9 bases between them. The CDR3 is 15 amino acids. The CDR3 region has the DNA TGCGCCAGCAGCCAAGGAGGGTTCATGAACACTGAAGCTTTCTTT. Its protein product is CASSQGGFMNTEAFF.

The count of this clone is one. The rearrangement joins TRBV29-1 to TRBJ2-3; 7 bases agree with TRBD2. Trimming took 4 bases from V and 2 from J; bases not matched to a gene: 6. From germline, CDR1 is SQVTM and CDR2 ANQGSEA. The CDR3 has 14 residues. CDR3 region: CSVVPGTITDTQYF. The CDR3 coding sequence is TGCAGCGTTGTTCCCGGGACTATCACAGATACGCAGTATTTT.

This chain links TRBV2 with TRBJ2-3; 11 positions agree with TRBD2. The ends lost 8 bases at V and 1 base at J; junction bases unmatched: 5. Germline V gene lookup returns CDR1 SNHLY and CDR2 FYNNEI. The CDR3 has 15 amino acids. Here the CDR3 reads CASGLLAGGTDTQYF. The CDR3 DNA sequence: TGTGCCAGCGGCTTACTAGCGGGGGGCACAGATACGCAGTATTTT.

This clone was counted a single time. V gene TRBV5-1 combines with J gene TRBJ1-1; 7 bases line up with TRBD1. There are 14 residues in the CDR3. Germline V CDR1 and CDR2: SGHRS, YFSETQ. The ends lost 3 bases at V and 0 bases at J; junction bases unmatched: 2. CDR3 sequence: CASSSRGVNTEAFF. CDR3 bases: TGCGCCAGCAGCTCCAGGGGGGTGAACACTGAAGCTTTCTTT.

V usage is TRBV5-5 and J usage is TRBJ1-5, with 7 bases matching TRBD1. The CDR3 loop spans 15 amino acids. Losses at the gene ends were 0 bases for V and 5 bases for J; bases not matched to a gene: 5. The germline CDR1 and CDR2 sequences are SGHKS and YYEKEE (reference sequence). CDR3 residues: CASSLAAQGHQPQHF. The CDR3 region has the DNA TGTGCCAGCAGCTTGGCAGCACAGGGGCATCAGCCCCAGCATTTT.

The CDR3 loop reads CASSSEGWVRIYEQYF. The DNA of the CDR3 is TGTGCCAGCAGTTCCGAGGGCTGGGTTAGAATCTACGAGCAGTACTTC. V usage is TRBV6-2 or TRBV6-3 and J usage is TRBJ2-7, with D perhaps matching TRBD2 (5 bases). V was pared by 4 bases and J by 3 bases, with 19 bases between. This CDR3 region has 16 residues. Germline V lookup: CDR1 MNHEY, CDR2 SVGEGT.

This chain links TRBV9 with TRBJ1-3, with TRBD1 matching 8 bases. This CDR3 has 17 amino acids. Germline V lookup: CDR1 SGDLS, CDR2 YYNGEE. V was clipped by 3 bases and J by 2 bases; unmatched bases: 10. The CDR3 nucleotides are TGTGCCAGCAGCGGCCGATACAGGGGGGAAGCTGGAAACACCATATATTTT. Amino acids: CASSGRYRGEAGNTIYF. Full variable domain (rest looked up from reference TRBV9 and TRBJ1-3): DSGVTQTPKHLITATGQRVTLRCSPRSGDLSVYWYQQSLDQGLQFLIQYYNGEERAKGNILERFSAQQFPDLHSELNLSSLELGDSALYFCASSGRYRGEAGNTIYFGEGSWLTVV.

The chain carries TRBV12-3 or TRBV12-4 and TRBJ1-2; no firm D call. The V end lost 6 bases, the J end lost 5 bases, and 13 bases lay between the germline ends. The CDR3 is 13 residues long. The chain's CDR3 is CASSTGVYYGYTF. The CDR3 DNA reads as TGTGCCAGCAGCACCGGGGTCTATTATGGCTACACCTTC.